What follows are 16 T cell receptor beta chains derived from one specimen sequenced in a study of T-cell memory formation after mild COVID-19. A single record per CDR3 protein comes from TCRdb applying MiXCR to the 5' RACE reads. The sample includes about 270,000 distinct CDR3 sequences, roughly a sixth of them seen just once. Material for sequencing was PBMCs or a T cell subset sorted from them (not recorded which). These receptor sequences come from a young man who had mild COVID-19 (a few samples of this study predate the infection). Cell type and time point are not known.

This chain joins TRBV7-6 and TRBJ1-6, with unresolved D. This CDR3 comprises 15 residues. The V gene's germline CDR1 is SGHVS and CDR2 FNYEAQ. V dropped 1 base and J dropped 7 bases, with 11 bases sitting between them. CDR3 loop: CASSLERVGNSPLHF. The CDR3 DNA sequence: TGTGCCAGCAGCTTAGAACGGGTTGGGAATTCACCCCTCCACTTT.

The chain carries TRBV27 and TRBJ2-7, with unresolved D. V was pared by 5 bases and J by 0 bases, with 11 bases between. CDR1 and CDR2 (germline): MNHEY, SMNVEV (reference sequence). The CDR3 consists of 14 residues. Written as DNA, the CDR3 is TGTGCCAGCAGTCCCAGGTGGGCCTCCTACGAGCAGTACGTC. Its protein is CASSPRWASYEQYV.

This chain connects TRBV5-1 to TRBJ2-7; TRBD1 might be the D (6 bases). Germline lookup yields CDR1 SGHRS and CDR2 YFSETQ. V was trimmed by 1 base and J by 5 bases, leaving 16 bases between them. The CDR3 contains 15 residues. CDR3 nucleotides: TGCGCCAGCAGCTTGACCAAAACAGGGTCCCACGAGCAGTACTTC. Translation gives CASSLTKTGSHEQYF. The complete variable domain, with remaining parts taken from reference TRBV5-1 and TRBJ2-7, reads KAGVTQTPRYLIKTRGQQVTLSCSPISGHRSVSWYQQTPGQGLQFLFEYFSETQRNKGNFPGRFSGRQFSNSRSEMNVSTLELGDSALYLCASSLTKTGSHEQYFGPGTRLTVT.

CDR3 DNA: TGTGCCAGCAGCTTGGAGGGCCAGCGGGCCTCCGAGCAGTACGTC. The encoded protein is CASSLEGQRASEQYV. This sequence joins TRBV5-5 and TRBJ2-7; the D gene is possibly TRBD2 (6 bases). The germline V and J ends were trimmed by 0 bases and 6 bases, with 16 bases remaining between them. This CDR3 spans 15 amino acids. CDR1 and CDR2 (germline): SGHKS, YYEKEE (reference sequence).

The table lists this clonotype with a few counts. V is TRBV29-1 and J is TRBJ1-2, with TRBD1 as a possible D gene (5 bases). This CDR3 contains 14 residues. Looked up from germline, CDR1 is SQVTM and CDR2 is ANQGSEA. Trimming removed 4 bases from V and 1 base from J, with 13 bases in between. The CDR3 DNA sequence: TGCAGCGTTGTAAGGCAGGGTAGTAACTATGGCTACACCTTC. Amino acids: CSVVRQGSNYGYTF.

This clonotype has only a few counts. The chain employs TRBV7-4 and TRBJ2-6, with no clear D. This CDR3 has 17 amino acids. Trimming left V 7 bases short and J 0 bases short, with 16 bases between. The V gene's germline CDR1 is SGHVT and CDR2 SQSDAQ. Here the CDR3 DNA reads TGTGCCAGCAAGTCTCTCTCCCCGGCCTCTGGGGCCAACGTCCTGACTTTC. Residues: CASKSLSPASGANVLTF.

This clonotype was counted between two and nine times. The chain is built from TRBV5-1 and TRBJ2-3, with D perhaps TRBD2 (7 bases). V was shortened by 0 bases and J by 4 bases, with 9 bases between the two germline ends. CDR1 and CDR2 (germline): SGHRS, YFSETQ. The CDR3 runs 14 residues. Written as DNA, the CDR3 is TGCGCCAGCAGCTTGGGGGGGGGCTCAGATACGCAGTATTTT. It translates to CASSLGGGSDTQYF.

The CDR3 region is CASSPTWGHTDTQYF. CDR3 DNA: TGTGCCAGCAGCCCCACCTGGGGACACACAGATACGCAGTATTTT. The V gene is TRBV13, the J gene TRBJ2-3; D possibly corresponds to TRBD1 (6 bases). This CDR3 is 15 amino acids long. Looked up from germline, CDR1 is PRHDT and CDR2 is FYEKMQ (reference sequence). Between the trimmed V and J ends, which lost 5 bases and 2 bases, there was a span of 14 bases. The full variable domain, its missing parts supplied by reference TRBV13 and TRBJ2-3, is AAGVIQSPRHLIKEKRETATLKCYPIPRHDTVYWYQQGPGQDPQFLISFYEKMQSDKGSIPDRFSAQQFSDYHSELNMSSLELGDSALYFCASSPTWGHTDTQYFGPGTRLTVL.

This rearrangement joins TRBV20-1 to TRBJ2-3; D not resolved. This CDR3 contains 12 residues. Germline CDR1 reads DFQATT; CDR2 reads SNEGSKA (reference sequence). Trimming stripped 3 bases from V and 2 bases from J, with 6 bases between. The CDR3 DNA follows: TGCAGTGCTAGTACATTCACAGATACGCAGTATTTT. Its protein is CSASTFTDTQYF.

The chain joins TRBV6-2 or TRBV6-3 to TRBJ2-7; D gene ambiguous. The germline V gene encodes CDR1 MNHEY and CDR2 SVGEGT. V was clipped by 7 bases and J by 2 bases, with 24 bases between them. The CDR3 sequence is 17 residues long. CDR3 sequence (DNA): TGTGCCAGCACCACCTCCGACGGAACAGTCCTCCCCTACGAGCAGTACTTC. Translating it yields CASTTSDGTVLPYEQYF.

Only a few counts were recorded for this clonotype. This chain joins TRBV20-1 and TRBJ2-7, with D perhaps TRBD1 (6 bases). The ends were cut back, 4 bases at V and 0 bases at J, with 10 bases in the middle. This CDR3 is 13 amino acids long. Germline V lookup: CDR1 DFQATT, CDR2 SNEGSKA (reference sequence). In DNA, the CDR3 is TGCAGTGCTAACCGGGACAACTCCTACGAGCAGTACGTC. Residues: CSANRDNSYEQYV.

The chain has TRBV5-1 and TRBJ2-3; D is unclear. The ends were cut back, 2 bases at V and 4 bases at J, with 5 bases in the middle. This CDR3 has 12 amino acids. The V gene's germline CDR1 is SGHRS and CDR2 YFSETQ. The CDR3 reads CASSFPADTQYF. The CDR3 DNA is TGCGCCAGCAGCTTTCCGGCAGATACGCAGTATTTT.

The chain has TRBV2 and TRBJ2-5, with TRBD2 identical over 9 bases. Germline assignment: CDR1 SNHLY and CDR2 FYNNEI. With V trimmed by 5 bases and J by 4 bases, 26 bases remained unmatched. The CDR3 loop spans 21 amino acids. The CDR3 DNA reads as TGTGCCAGCAGTACCCAGCGGGGGGTTACATTTCTTAGCACCGGGGGAGAGACCCAGTACTTC. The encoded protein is CASSTQRGVTFLSTGGETQYF.

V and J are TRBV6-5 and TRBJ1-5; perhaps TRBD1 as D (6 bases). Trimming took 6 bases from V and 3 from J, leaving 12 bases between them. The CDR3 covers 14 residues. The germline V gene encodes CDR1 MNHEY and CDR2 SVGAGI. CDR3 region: CASRDQGTNQPQHF. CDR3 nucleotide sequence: TGTGCCAGCAGGGACCAGGGGACCAATCAGCCCCAGCATTTT.

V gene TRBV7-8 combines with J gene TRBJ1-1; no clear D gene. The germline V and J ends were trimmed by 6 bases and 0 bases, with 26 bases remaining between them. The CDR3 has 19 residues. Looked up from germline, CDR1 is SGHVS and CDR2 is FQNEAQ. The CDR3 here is CASRQEWATGNSMNTEAFF. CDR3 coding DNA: TGTGCCAGCAGGCAAGAGTGGGCTACCGGGAACAGCATGAACACTGAAGCTTTCTTT.

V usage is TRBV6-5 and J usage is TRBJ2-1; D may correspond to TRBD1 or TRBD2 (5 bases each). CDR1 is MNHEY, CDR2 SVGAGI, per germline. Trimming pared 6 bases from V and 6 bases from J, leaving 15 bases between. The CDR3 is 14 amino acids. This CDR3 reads CASSLTYGTNEQFF. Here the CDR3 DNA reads TGTGCCAGCAGCCTTACTTACGGGACCAATGAGCAGTTCTTC.